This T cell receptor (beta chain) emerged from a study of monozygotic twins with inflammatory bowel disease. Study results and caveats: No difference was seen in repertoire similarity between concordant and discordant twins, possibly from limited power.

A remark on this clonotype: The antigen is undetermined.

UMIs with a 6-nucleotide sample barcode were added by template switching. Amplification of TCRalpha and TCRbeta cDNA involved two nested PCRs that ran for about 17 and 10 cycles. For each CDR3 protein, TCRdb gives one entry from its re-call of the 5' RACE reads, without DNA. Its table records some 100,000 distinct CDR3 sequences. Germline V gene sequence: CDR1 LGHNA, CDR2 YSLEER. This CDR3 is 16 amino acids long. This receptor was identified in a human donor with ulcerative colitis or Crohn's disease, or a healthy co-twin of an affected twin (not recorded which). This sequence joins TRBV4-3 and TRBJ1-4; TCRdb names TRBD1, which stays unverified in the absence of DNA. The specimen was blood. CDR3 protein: CASSQDGSGGSEKLFF.